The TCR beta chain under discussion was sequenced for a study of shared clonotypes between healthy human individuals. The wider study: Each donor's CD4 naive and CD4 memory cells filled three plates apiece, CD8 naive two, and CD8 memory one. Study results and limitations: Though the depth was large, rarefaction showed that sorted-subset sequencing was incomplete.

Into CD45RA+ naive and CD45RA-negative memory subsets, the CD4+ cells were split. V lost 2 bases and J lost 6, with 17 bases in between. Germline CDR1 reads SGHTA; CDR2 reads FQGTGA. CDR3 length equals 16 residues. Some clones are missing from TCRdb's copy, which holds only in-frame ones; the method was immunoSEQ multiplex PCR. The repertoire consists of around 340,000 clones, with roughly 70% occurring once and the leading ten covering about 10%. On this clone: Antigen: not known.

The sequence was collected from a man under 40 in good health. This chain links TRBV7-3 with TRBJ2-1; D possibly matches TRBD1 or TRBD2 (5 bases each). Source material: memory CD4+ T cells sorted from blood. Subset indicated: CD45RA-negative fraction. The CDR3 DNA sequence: TGTGCCAGCAGCTTACGCCGGGACGGAGGAACCAATGAGCAGTTCTTC. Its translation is CASSLRRDGGTNEQFF.